This T cell receptor (beta chain) was observed in a study of shared clonotypes between healthy human individuals. Trimming removed 0 bases at V and 0 bases at J, with 13 bases between. The CDR3 is 17 amino acids. Germline CDR1 is SGDLS and CDR2 is YYNGEE. The naive CD8 fraction comprised CD45RO-negative cells positively selected for CCR7 and excluded terminally differentiated effector memory CD45RA+ cells. The authors split each subset's genomic DNA evenly across several immunoSEQ plates. In the authors' workflow: Junction-only sequences without quality scores came from ImmunoSEQ, so filtering differed. The repertoire was sequenced with immunoSEQ multiplex PCR; TCRdb's copy has only in-frame clones and lacks some. That table furnishes V, J and clone size, whereas the DNA furnished D and trimming. In the table there are hundreds of thousands of clones, approximately 96% of which are singletons.

Sequenced material: naive CD8+ T cells sorted from blood. The receptor comes from a man aged 30 to 39 in good health. The V and J genes are TRBV9 and TRBJ2-1, with D maybe TRBD2 (5 bases). The DNA for the CDR3 is TGTGCCAGCAGCGTAGGAGTCACGGGGTCCTCCTACAATGAGCAGTTCTTC. It translates to CASSVGVTGSSYNEQFF.